These T cell receptor beta chains were read from a single sample in a study of cytomegalovirus exposure and HLA in healthy donors. The data were produced by immunoSEQ multiplex PCR, yet TCRdb's version contains in-frame clones alone and is incomplete. Of about 82,000 clones in the sample, 60% to 80% are singletons; the top ten hold 3.3%. The sequenced material came from PBMCs. All receptors derive from a middle-aged man in good health and CMV-seronegative. Both conserved end residues are part of each CDR3. D genes are given only for firm matches. Part of the rows lack a size; the others show once, few, many or a class for expanded clones.

-,TRBV15,TRBD1,TRBJ2-4,TGTGCCACCAGCAGAAGGGGACAGGGACAAAACATTCAGTACTTC,CATSRRGQGQNIQYF
many,TRBV28,-,TRBJ1-4,TGTGCCAGCATCCCCCAGATGGGGGGAGAAAAACTGTTTTTT,CASIPQMGGEKLFF
few,TRBV19,TRBD1,TRBJ1-6,TGTGCCAGTAGTATGATTGGGACAGTTGATTCACCCCTCCACTTT,CASSMIGTVDSPLHF
-,TRBV5-1,-,TRBJ1-6,TGCGCCAGCAGCTTGGCGGGGAGGGAGTCACCCCTCCACTTT,CASSLAGRESPLHF
once,TRBV28,TRBD1,TRBJ1-2,TGTGCCAGCAGTCCGGGAGCTTCCGGGACAGGGGGGGGCTACACCTTC,CASSPGASGTGGGYTF
-,TRBV19,-,TRBJ2-7,TGTGCCAGTAGTACCATGAGCCGAGCCTACGAGCAGTACTTC,CASSTMSRAYEQYF
-,TRBV5-1,TRBD1,TRBJ2-3,TGCGCCAGCAGCTGGGACAGCCCCACAGATACGCAGTATTTT,CASSWDSPTDTQYF
-,TRBV19,-,TRBJ1-1,TGTGCCAGTAGTCCGAGAGGAGGGCTCGAAGCTTTCTTT,CASSPRGGLEAFF
few,TRBV5-6,TRBD2,TRBJ2-3,TGTGCCAGCAGCTTTCTTGGACTAGCGGGGGGAAGCACAGATACGCAGTATTTT,CASSFLGLAGGSTDTQYF
-,TRBV10-2,-,TRBJ1-1,TGCGCCAGCAGTGAAAACCGACAGCGGGCGAACACTGAAGCTTTCTTT,CASSENRQRANTEAFF
-,TRBV18,TRBD1,TRBJ2-7,TGTGCCAGCTCAGATTCGGGACAGGCCTACGAGCAGTACTTC,CASSDSGQAYEQYF
-,TRBV7-9,TRBD1,TRBJ2-5,TGTGCCAGCAGCGATCGGACAGGGGGCGAGGAGACCCAGTACTTC,CASSDRTGGEETQYF
-,TRBV7-6,-,TRBJ2-2,TGTGCCACCTCCCTATCAGACATCACCGGGGAGCTGTTTTTT,CATSLSDITGELFF
-,TRBV2,TRBD1,TRBJ2-5,TGTGCCAGCAGGGGACAGGGGATGGTGGGGGAGACCCAGTACTTC,CASRGQGMVGETQYF
once,TRBV18,-,TRBJ2-3,TGTGCCAGCTCACCAGGGGGCTCGGGCACAGATACGCAGTATTTT,CASSPGGSGTDTQYF
-,TRBV6-5,TRBD1,TRBJ2-7,TGTGCCAGCAGTTACTCGAAACAGGGGGCTGCCTACGAGCAGTACTTC,CASSYSKQGAAYEQYF
-,TRBV6-5,TRBD2,TRBJ2-3,TGTGCCAGCAGTTTCCTTAGCGGGGGCACAGATACGCAGTATTTT,CASSFLSGGTDTQYF
once,TRBV19,-,TRBJ1-5,TGTGCCAGTAGCCCAGGCAATCAGCCCCAGCATTTT,CASSPGNQPQHF
-,TRBV5-1,-,TRBJ2-1,TGCGCCAGCAGCTTGAGCACAGGGTCTTCGAATGAGCAGTTCTTC,CASSLSTGSSNEQFF
-,TRBV19,-,TRBJ1-5,TGTGCCAGTAGTATAGGGGAGGCGTACAATCAGCCCCAGCATTTT,CASSIGEAYNQPQHF
-,TRBV7-9,TRBD2,TRBJ2-1,TGTGCCAGCAGCTTAGTGCGGGGGGGGTCGGATGAGCAGTTCTTC,CASSLVRGGSDEQFF
-,TRBV29-1,TRBD2,TRBJ2-3,TGCAGCGTTGAAAGAAAAAAGCGGGGGCTCGTTTATACGCAGTATTTT,CSVERKKRGLVYTQYF
once,TRBV9,-,TRBJ2-1,TGTGCCAGCAGCGTAGATGCGGGGACGAGGAAGCAGTTCTTC,CASSVDAGTRKQFF
-,TRBV7-9,-,TRBJ1-2,TGTTCCAGCAGCCCTCGGACAGATGGCTACACCTTC,CSSSPRTDGYTF
-,TRBV19,-,TRBJ2-7,TGTGCCAGTAGAACCTCGGACACCCGGAGCTCCTACGAGCAGTACTTC,CASRTSDTRSSYEQYF
-,TRBV9,-,TRBJ2-7,TGTGCCAGCAGCGTATCCGGGGTTGCAGGGGCCTACGAGCAGTACTTC,CASSVSGVAGAYEQYF
once,TRBV29-1,-,TRBJ1-5,TGCAGCGTTGTTCTTGACAGTAGCAATCAGCCCCAGCATTTT,CSVVLDSSNQPQHF
-,TRBV7-9,-,TRBJ2-3,TGTGCCAGCAGGAGGGACTCGAGCACAGATACGCAGTATTTT,CASRRDSSTDTQYF
-,TRBV11-1,TRBD1,TRBJ1-3,TGTGCCAGCACCGAAGGGGGCAGAGCCTCTGGAAACACCATATATTTT,CASTEGGRASGNTIYF
-,TRBV7-6,-,TRBJ1-1,TGTGCCAGCAGCCAATCCAGGGAGAACACTGAAGCTTTCTTT,CASSQSRENTEAFF
-,TRBV7-6,-,TRBJ1-6,TGTGCCAGCAGCTTAAATGGGCCAGACAATTCACCCCTCCACTTT,CASSLNGPDNSPLHF
-,TRBV15,-,TRBJ1-6,TGTGCCACCAGCACCAGGACATCCCCGAGCTCCTATAATTCACCCCTCCACTTT,CATSTRTSPSSYNSPLHF
-,TRBV5-1,-,TRBJ1-1,TGCGCCAGCAGCCCCCAGACACCAACAGGGAAGGGTTTCTTT,CASSPQTPTGKGFF
many,TRBV28,-,TRBJ2-1,TGTGCCAGCACCCCCGAAGAGTGGAATGAGCAGTTCTTC,CASTPEEWNEQFF
-,TRBV11-3,-,TRBJ2-3,TGTGCCAGCAGCTACAACAGGCTTAGCACAGATACGCAGTATTTT,CASSYNRLSTDTQYF
-,TRBV10-1,TRBD1,TRBJ1-6,TGCGCCAGCAGGGGGTCCCGGGACAGGGTTGGGGGCTCCTATAATTCACCCCTCCACTTT,CASRGSRDRVGGSYNSPLHF
-,TRBV29-1,TRBD1,TRBJ2-7,TGCAGCGTTGGATACGGAGGGACAGGGTCGAGGGAGCAGTACTTC,CSVGYGGTGSREQYF
-,TRBV7-3,-,TRBJ2-3,TGTGCCAACCTTATCCCGGAAGCGGCGAGCACAGATACGCAGTATTTT,CANLIPEAASTDTQYF
-,TRBV5-1,-,TRBJ2-7,TGCGCCAGCAGCCCGAGAGGGATTAACGAGCAGTACTTC,CASSPRGINEQYF
-,TRBV25-1,-,TRBJ1-6,TGTGCCAGCAAGCTTACAGGGAATTCACCCCTCCACTTT,CASKLTGNSPLHF
few,TRBV10-3,-,TRBJ1-1,TGTGCCGGCGGGGGGAACACTGAAGCTTTCTTT,CAGGGNTEAFF
-,TRBV7-2,TRBD2,TRBJ2-1,TGTGCCAGCAGCTCGGGACGGGGAGGGAACAATGAGCAGTTCTTC,CASSSGRGGNNEQFF
-,TRBV5-1,-,TRBJ1-4,TGCGCCAGCCGCTCGGCGCAGGTTAATGAAAAACTGTTTTTT,CASRSAQVNEKLFF
-,TRBV9,-,TRBJ1-1,TGTGCCAGCAGCGTAGGATTCGGGTCTGAAGCTTTCTTT,CASSVGFGSEAFF
-,TRBV6-5,-,TRBJ1-1,TGTGCCACTCGGGGGGGAGGTGAAGCTTTCTTT,CATRGGGEAFF
-,TRBV30,TRBD2,TRBJ2-7,TGTGCCTGGAGACACGCTAGCGGGCGATCCTACGAGCAGTACTTC,CAWRHASGRSYEQYF
-,TRBV2,TRBD2,TRBJ2-1,TGTGCCAGCAGTGGGACTAGCGGGGGGAGAGAGCAGTTCTTC,CASSGTSGGREQFF
-,TRBV6-5,TRBD1,TRBJ1-2,TGTGCCAGCAGCTCACGACAGGGGGGGCACTATGGCTACACCTTC,CASSSRQGGHYGYTF
-,TRBV27,-,TRBJ2-1,TGTGCCAGCAGTACCCTTGGGGGGGCGAGGGAGCAGTTCTTC,CASSTLGGAREQFF
-,TRBV9,TRBD1,TRBJ2-7,TGTGCCAGCAGCGTAGAGGGACAGGCTATCGAGCAGTACTTC,CASSVEGQAIEQYF
-,TRBV9,-,TRBJ2-2,TGTGCCAGCAGCAAGGGGACAGGGGAGCTGTTTTTT,CASSKGTGELFF
-,TRBV28,TRBD1,TRBJ2-7,TGTGCCAGCAGTTTAATGGGACAGGGGGGAGACGAGCAGTACTTC,CASSLMGQGGDEQYF
-,TRBV28,-,TRBJ2-7,TGTGCCAGCCGGGGTTCACCGACGTACGAGCAGTACTTC,CASRGSPTYEQYF
once,TRBV7-9,TRBD1,TRBJ1-2,TGTTCCAGCAGCCTGACAGGGTACGGCTACACCTTC,CSSSLTGYGYTF
-,TRBV6-5,-,TRBJ1-1,TGTGCCAGCAGAGAACAGGGTCGGTCCACTGAAGCTTTCTTT,CASREQGRSTEAFF
once,TRBV5-1,-,TRBJ2-6,TGCGCCAGCTCACTCGGGCAGGGGACCTCTGGGGCCAACGTCCTGACTTTC,CASSLGQGTSGANVLTF